One and the same sample provided the 29 T cell receptor beta chains below, sequenced in a study of T cell clonality in common variable immunodeficiency. The assay was immunoSEQ multiplex PCR, and TCRdb's table has in-frame clones only and misses some. The data list about 34,000 clones, none observed once; around 3% falls to the top ten. The sequenced sample was peripheral blood mononuclear cells. All receptors derive from a person aged 18 to 75 in good health.

This clone was seen at least ten times. The CDR3 goes on 3 residues after the read ends, and that part is filled in from the germline J gene. The rearrangement links TRBV18 to TRBJ2-5; D perhaps matches TRBD1 (6 bases). Trimming cost V 1 base and J 4 bases, with 13 bases left between them. Per germline, CDR1 KGHSH and CDR2 LQKENI. The CDR3 loop spans 15 amino acids. The CDR3: CASSPLSGVGETQYF. Partial CDR3 DNA: TGTGCCAGCTCACCACTCTCAGGGGTCGGAGAGACC. The variable domain in full, completed from reference TRBV18 and TRBJ2-5, reads NAGVMQNPRHLVRRRGQEARLRCSPMKGHSHVYWYRQLPEEGLKFMVYLQKENIIDESGMPKERFSAEFPKEGPSILRIQQVVRGDSAAYFCASSPLSGVGETQYFGPGTRLLVL.

This clone was counted at least ten times. Read sequence stops 3 residues before the CDR3 end, and the germline J gene provides the missing end. V usage is TRBV20-1 and J usage is TRBJ2-1, with 11 bases identical to TRBD2. Germline trimming cut 3 bases from V and 3 bases from J; bases unmatched to any gene: 10. CDR1 and CDR2 (germline): DFQATT, SNEGSKA (reference sequence). There are 17 residues in the CDR3. The sequenced part of the CDR3 DNA is TGCAGTGCTAGTATCGCTAGCGGGAGGTTAAACTACAATGAG. Translating it yields CSASIASGRLNYNE. The CDR3, in full, reads CSASIASGRLNYNEQFF.

The DNA read from the CDR3 is TGTGCCAGCACCCCCATTGGTTTGGGCACAGATACC. Translated, it gives CASTPIGLGTDT. The CDR3 as a whole reads CASTPIGLGTDTYTF. The J gene is TRBJ1-2, the V gene TRBV7-9, with unresolved D. The sequence runs out 3 residues before the end of the CDR3; the remainder is reconstructed from the germline J gene. The CDR3 length is 15 residues. Germline V CDR1 and CDR2: SEHNR, FQNEAQ (reference sequence).

This clone was picked up many times. CDR3 bases read: TGCAGTGCTCAAGGACAGGGGGGAAGAGGCACTGAA. The encoded protein is CSAQGQGGRGTE. The entire CDR3 sequence reads CSAQGQGGRGTEAFF. The V call is TRBV20-1, the J call TRBJ1-1; 10 nucleotides align to TRBD1. The missing CDR3 end, 3 residues past where the read stops, is filled in from the germline J gene. J lost 4 bases, V lost 5 bases, and 10 bases had no gene match. Per germline, CDR1 DFQATT and CDR2 SNEGSKA (reference sequence). The CDR3 extends over 15 amino acids.

At least ten counts were recorded for this clone. The observed sequence ends 3 residues before the CDR3 terminus, with the missing tail filled in from the germline J gene. V gene TRBV19 combines with J gene TRBJ1-6; D gene ambiguous. The V end was cut by 5 bases, the J end by 10 bases, with 12 bases between. Per the germline V gene, CDR1 is LNHDA and CDR2 is SQIVND (reference sequence). The CDR3 length is 13 residues. CDR3 amino acids: CASSGRDISPLHF. CDR3 DNA, as far as it was read: TGTGCCAGTAGTGGGCGTGACATATCACCC.

A few counts support this clone. The CDR3 region is CASSLGRVSNYGYTF. The sequenced part of the CDR3 DNA is TGTGCCAGCAGCTTAGGGAGGGTATCAAACTATGGC. V gene TRBV7-2 combines with J gene TRBJ1-2, with D unclear. With the read ending 3 residues before the CDR3 end, the germline J gene is used to fill in that end. CDR1 and CDR2 from the germline V gene are SGHTA and FQGNSA. V lost 1 base, J lost 2 bases, and 11 bases lay in between. This CDR3 has 15 amino acids.

This clone was found many times. The CDR3 end is not reached by the read, which stops 3 residues before it; the germline J gene fills it in. The chain is built from TRBV20-1 and TRBJ1-1; D is perhaps TRBD1 (5 bases). V was cut by 3 bases and J by 0 bases, with 14 bases left in between. CDR1 is DFQATT and CDR2 is SNEGSKA in the germline V gene (reference sequence). This CDR3 spans 15 amino acids. The covered CDR3 bases are TGCAGTGCTAGGATCGGGGGTAGGGTGAACACTGAA. Residues: CSARIGGRVNTE. The complete CDR3 reads CSARIGGRVNTEAFF.

This clone appeared many times. The CDR3 is cut off 3 residues early in the read; its end comes from the germline J gene. V and J are TRBV5-1 and TRBJ2-3; 12 positions agree with TRBD2. V lost 2 bases and J lost 0; bases outside the gene matches: 10. The germline V gene has CDR1 SGHRS and CDR2 YFSETQ. CDR3 length: 19 residues. The CDR3 DNA, read in part, is TGCGCCAGCAGCTTATGGACTAGCGGGACGCTTTCTAGCACAGATACG. Its protein product is CASSLWTSGTLSSTDT. From start to end, the CDR3 is CASSLWTSGTLSSTDTQYF.

This clone has ten or more counts. The read terminates 3 residues ahead of where the CDR3 ends, so the germline J gene completes it. The chain combines TRBV7-2 with TRBJ2-1, with TRBD2 identical over 11 bases. V dropped 4 bases and J dropped 5; count of bases not matched to a gene: 4. In germline, CDR1 is SGHTA, CDR2 FQGNSA. The CDR3 totals 15 residues. The CDR3 loop is CASSYWTSGHNEQFF. Incomplete CDR3 DNA: TGTGCCAGCAGCTACTGGACTAGCGGGCACAATGAG.

This clone was recorded many times. Sequencing ends 3 residues short of the CDR3 end; the germline J gene provides the rest. This chain joins TRBV5-1 and TRBJ2-2; D is ambiguous. The V end lost 4 bases, the J end lost 4 bases, and 8 bases lay between the germline ends. Germline CDR1 is SGHRS and CDR2 is YFSETQ. The length of the CDR3 is 13 residues. CDR3 bases read: TGCGCCAGCAGCGTACGACTCACCGGGGAG. This translates into CASSVRLTGE. The CDR3 as a whole reads CASSVRLTGELFF.

This clone was found many times. Coverage ceases 3 residues before the CDR3 finishes, and the germline J gene fills in the end. V gene TRBV12-3 or TRBV12-4 combines with J gene TRBJ2-2, with D hard to call. Trimming stripped 5 bases from V and 7 bases from J, with 8 bases between. The CDR3 has 12 residues. The part of the CDR3 DNA that was read is TGTGCCAGCAGTGCCGGTAACGGGGAG. Protein product: CASSAGNGE. The full CDR3 reads CASSAGNGELFF.

This clone was observed many times. The DNA ends 3 residues before the CDR3 does, and the rest of the CDR3 is filled in from the germline J gene. V and J are TRBV18 and TRBJ1-2; D is uncertain. V shed 3 bases and J shed 4 bases, with 21 bases lying between them. CDR1 KGHSH and CDR2 LQKENI come from the germline V gene. The CDR3 is 17 amino acids. The CDR3 DNA, read in part, is TGTGCCAGCTCACCCCCGGGCAAATCGCATCGGGGCTATGGC. It codes for CASSPPGKSHRGYG. In full, the CDR3 is CASSPPGKSHRGYGYTF.

This clone was recorded at least ten times. The part of the CDR3 DNA that was read is TGTGCCATCAGTGGCGGGGGGTCTAGCACAGATACG. Its translation is CAISGGGSSTDT. The complete CDR3 protein is CAISGGGSSTDTQYF. The V call is TRBV10-3, the J call TRBJ2-3, with 8 bases aligning to TRBD2. The read terminates 3 residues ahead of where the CDR3 ends, so the germline J gene completes it. Looked up from germline, CDR1 is ENHRY and CDR2 is SYGVKD. This CDR3 has 15 amino acids. J gave up 0 bases and V 4 bases, and 3 bases lay outside the gene matches.

This clone was counted at least ten times. The read stops 3 residues short of the end of the CDR3; the missing end is completed from the germline J gene. V and J are TRBV19 and TRBJ1-5; possible D gene TRBD1, 6 bases. The germline V gene encodes CDR1 LNHDA and CDR2 SQIVND (reference sequence). This CDR3 has 13 residues. Trimming took off 5 bases at V and 7 bases at J, with 12 bases between the two ends. The CDR3 region is CASSLRGGQPQHF. The covered CDR3 bases are TGTGCCAGTAGTCTGAGGGGGGGACAGCCC.

This clone was seen repeatedly, ten times or more. Read coverage stops 3 residues before the CDR3 terminus; the germline J gene supplies the remainder. This chain links TRBV20-1 with TRBJ1-5, with 7 bases matching TRBD1. Trimming at V came to 3 bases and at J to 6 bases, leaving 8 bases not matched to a gene. CDR1 and CDR2 (germline): DFQATT, SNEGSKA (reference sequence). This CDR3 comprises 14 residues. CDR3 bases read: TGCAGTGCTAGTTTCAGGGGGGCGGTTCAGCCC. Residues: CSASFRGAVQP. The CDR3 reads in full as CSASFRGAVQPQHF.

This clone came up many times. The CDR3 extends 3 residues past the end of the read, so its final part is completed from the germline J gene. The chain links TRBV19 to TRBJ1-5, with a weak D call TRBD1 (5 bases). Trimming left V 6 bases short and J 0 bases short, with 12 bases between. CDR1 and CDR2 from the germline V gene are LNHDA and SQIVND (reference sequence). This CDR3 comprises 15 residues. CDR3 DNA (partial): TGTGCCAGTAGAGACAGCTCCAATAGCAATCAGCCC. It codes for CASRDSSNSNQP. The CDR3 reads in full as CASRDSSNSNQPQHF.

This clone was seen a handful of times. The read halts 3 residues ahead of the CDR3 end, with the missing end drawn from the germline J gene. The genes are TRBV5-1 and TRBJ2-7, with 13 bases fitting TRBD2. CDR3 length: 15 residues. Germline trimming cut 5 bases from V and 2 bases from J; bases unmatched to any gene: 4. The germline gives CDR1 SGHRS, CDR2 YFSETQ. The DNA read from the CDR3 is TGCGCCAGCAGTACTAGCGGGAGGGAGCCCTACGAG. This encodes CASSTSGREPYE. The entire CDR3 sequence reads CASSTSGREPYEQYF.

This clone appeared many times. The read ends 3 residues before the CDR3 terminus; that terminus is restored from the germline J gene. The V and J genes are TRBV20-1 and TRBJ1-1; D remains unclear. The CDR3 runs 15 residues. Germline CDR1 DFQATT, CDR2 SNEGSKA (reference sequence). V lost 0 bases and J lost 5, with 16 bases in between. This chain's CDR3 is CSARDLSDRRTEAFF. CDR3 DNA, as far as it was read: TGCAGTGCTAGAGATCTAAGCGACCGAAGAACTGAA.

Many counts were recorded for this clone. CDR3 loop: CAISRAEGQPQHF. The sequenced part of the CDR3 DNA is TGTGCCATCAGTCGGGCCGAGGGGCAGCCC. The chain carries TRBV10-3 and TRBJ1-5; possible D gene TRBD1, 5 bases. The read ends 3 residues before the CDR3 terminus; that terminus is restored from the germline J gene. This CDR3 region has 13 residues. The germline V gene has CDR1 ENHRY and CDR2 SYGVKD. Trimming pared 5 bases from V and 7 bases from J, leaving 12 bases between.

This clone was seen ten or more times. The read is 3 residues too short to cover the CDR3 end, so that end is filled in from the germline J gene. The chain links TRBV30 to TRBJ1-3, with a weak D call TRBD1 (5 bases). The V gene's germline CDR1 is GTSNPN and CDR2 SVGIG (reference sequence). CDR3 size: 14 residues. Trimming took 6 bases from V and 4 from J, leaving 16 bases between them. CDR3 bases read: TGTGCCTGCCCCGCGGGACTCGGCGGAAACACC. It yields the protein CACPAGLGGNT. The complete CDR3 sequence is CACPAGLGGNTIYF. The full variable domain, rest sourced from reference TRBV30 and TRBJ1-3, is SQTIHQWPATLVQPVGSPLSLECTVEGTSNPNLYWYRQAAGRGLQLLFYSVGIGQISSEVPQNLSASRPQDRQFILSSKKLLLSDSGFYLCACPAGLGGNTIYFGEGSWLTVV.

This clone was counted ten times or more. From the germline J gene comes the end of the CDR3, since the read stops 3 residues before it. V gene TRBV18 combines with J gene TRBJ1-4; 7 bases are a match to TRBD1. This CDR3 spans 15 amino acids. Per germline, CDR1 KGHSH and CDR2 LQKENI. J gave up 7 bases and V 3 bases, and 8 bases lay outside the gene matches. CDR3: CASSPRQGWSEKLFF. The part of the CDR3 DNA that was read is TGTGCCAGCTCACCCCGACAGGGTTGGAGTGAAAAA.

This clone was counted ten times or more. The read terminates 3 residues ahead of where the CDR3 ends, so the germline J gene completes it. This sequence joins TRBV7-6 and TRBJ2-1, with D perhaps TRBD2 (5 bases). Trimming took off 4 bases at V and 8 bases at J, with 9 bases between the two ends. Germline V gene lookup returns CDR1 SGHVS and CDR2 FNYEAQ. The CDR3 has 12 residues. The DNA read from the CDR3 is TGTGCCAGCAGCTCCGGGGTGTATGAG. Translating gives CASSSGVYE. The entire CDR3 protein reads CASSSGVYEQFF.

This clone has a count of ten or more. Coverage ceases 3 residues before the CDR3 finishes, and the germline J gene fills in the end. The V and J genes are TRBV5-4 and TRBJ1-2; tentative D call: TRBD1 (5 bases). The CDR3 is made up of 13 amino acids. Germline CDR1 reads SGHNT; CDR2 reads YYREEE (reference sequence). Partial CDR3 DNA: TGTGCCAGCTACCGGGTTGGGGCGAGAGGC. It codes for CASYRVGARG. The complete CDR3 sequence is CASYRVGARGYTF. Full variable domain (remainder filled in from reference TRBV5-4 and TRBJ1-2): ETGVTQSPTHLIKTRGQQVTLRCSSQSGHNTVSWYQQALGQGPQFIFQYYREEENGRGNFPPRFSGLQFPNYSSELNVNALELDDSALYLCASYRVGARGYTFGSGTRLTVV.

This clone occurred many times. The sequenced fragment ends 3 residues before the CDR3 boundary, so the rest is inferred from the germline J gene. The chain recombines TRBV27 with TRBJ1-4; D may be TRBD1 (6 bases). The germline V gene has CDR1 MNHEY and CDR2 SMNVEV (reference sequence). This CDR3 contains 13 residues. The ends were cut back, 5 bases at V and 8 bases at J, with 12 bases in the middle. This chain's CDR3 is CASSPQRGEKLFF. The CDR3 bases that were read are TGTGCCAGCAGTCCACAGAGGGGGGAAAAA.

This clone was seen ten or more times. The missing CDR3 end, 3 residues past where the read stops, is filled in from the germline J gene. The chain uses TRBV7-6 and TRBJ2-1; 8 nucleotides line up with TRBD2. Trimming took 5 bases from V and 9 from J; bases not matched to a gene: 3. This CDR3 region has 12 residues. Germline V gene sequence: CDR1 SGHVS, CDR2 FNYEAQ. The CDR3 bases that were read are TGTGCCAGCAGCGCCCTAGCGGGTGAG. This encodes CASSALAGE. The full CDR3 reads CASSALAGEQFF.

This clone was counted ten times or more. Read data end 3 residues before the CDR3 end; the end is taken from the germline J gene. The chain carries TRBV20-1 and TRBJ2-6; the match to TRBD2 covers 15 bases. Germline V CDR1 and CDR2: DFQATT, SNEGSKA (reference sequence). The CDR3 extends over 19 amino acids. V gave up 6 bases and J gave up 0 bases; unmatched junction bases: 9. The CDR3 DNA, read in part, is TGCAGTGCGACGCCGGGACTAGCGGGAGGCAACTCTGGGGCCAACGTC. This sequence encodes CSATPGLAGGNSGANV. The whole CDR3 protein is CSATPGLAGGNSGANVLTF.

This clone was found many times. Sequencing ends 3 residues short of the CDR3 end; the germline J gene provides the rest. The rearrangement links TRBV20-1 to TRBJ2-5; 8 positions agree with TRBD2. CDR3 length equals 14 residues. Per the germline V gene, CDR1 is DFQATT and CDR2 is SNEGSKA (reference sequence). The ends lost 6 bases at V and 7 bases at J; junction bases unmatched: 13. CDR3 amino acids: CSADLAGPLWTQYF. CDR3 DNA (partial): TGCAGTGCGGATCTAGCGGGCCCCCTTTGGACC.

This clone appeared many times. The read comes to an end 3 residues before the CDR3 does, leaving the germline J gene to fill in the end. The genes are TRBV5-1 and TRBJ1-1, with 7 bases lining up with TRBD1. The V and J ends lost 0 bases and 6 bases, in that order; junction bases with no gene match: 8. Germline V gene lookup returns CDR1 SGHRS and CDR2 YFSETQ. This CDR3 contains 15 residues. CDR3 amino acids: CASSLEPGTDSEAFF. CDR3 bases read: TGCGCCAGCAGCTTGGAACCCGGGACAGATTCTGAA.

This clone was detected many times. The read finishes 3 residues shy of the CDR3 end, and the germline J gene is used to complete it. J is TRBJ1-6 and V is TRBV11-2, with D possibly matching TRBD1 (5 bases). Germline V lookup: CDR1 SGHAT, CDR2 FQNNGV. V lost 3 bases and J lost 7, with 13 bases in between. This CDR3 spans 15 amino acids. The sequenced part of the CDR3 DNA is TGTGCCAGCAGCTTGAGTTCGACAGAAAATTCACCC. Translating it yields CASSLSSTENSP. The CDR3 in its entirety is CASSLSSTENSPLHF.